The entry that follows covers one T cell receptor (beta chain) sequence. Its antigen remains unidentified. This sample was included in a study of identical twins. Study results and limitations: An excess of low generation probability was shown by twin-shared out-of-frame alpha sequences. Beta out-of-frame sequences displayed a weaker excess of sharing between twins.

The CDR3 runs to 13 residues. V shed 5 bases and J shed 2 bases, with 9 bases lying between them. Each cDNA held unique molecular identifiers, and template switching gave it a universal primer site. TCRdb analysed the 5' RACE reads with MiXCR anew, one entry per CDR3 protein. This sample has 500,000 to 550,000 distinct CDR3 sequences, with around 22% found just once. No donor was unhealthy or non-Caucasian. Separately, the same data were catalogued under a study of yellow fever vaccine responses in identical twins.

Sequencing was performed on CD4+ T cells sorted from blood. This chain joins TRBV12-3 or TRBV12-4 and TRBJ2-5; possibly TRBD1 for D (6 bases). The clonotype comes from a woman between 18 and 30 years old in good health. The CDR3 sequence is CASSQTGQETQYF. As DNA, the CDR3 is TGTGCCAGCAGTCAGACAGGTCAAGAGACCCAGTACTTC.